This T cell receptor beta chain was captured in a study of blood T cell repertoires in COVID-19. Across the whole study: From the United States, Italy and Spain came samples of acute and convalescent COVID-19.

The repertoire was sequenced with immunoSEQ multiplex PCR; TCRdb's copy has only in-frame clones and lacks some. This sample has about 89,000 clones; about 83% occur once, and the top ten carry around 50%. The table lists this clone with a count of one. The receptor was isolated from a human donor in a cohort sampled during active COVID-19. The material sequenced was peripheral blood.

The CDR3 nucleotides read TGTGCCAGCAGCACGGGACAGCCCACCGGGGAGCTGTTTTTT. The encoded protein is CASSTGQPTGELFF. The chain couples TRBV6-2 or TRBV6-3 to TRBJ2-2; 7 bases map to TRBD1. Germline trimming cut 6 bases from V and 4 bases from J; bases unmatched to any gene: 5. Germline loops: CDR1 MNHEY, CDR2 SVGEGT. The CDR3 has 14 residues.